The 26 T cell receptor beta chains given below trace back to one sample, sequenced in a study of cytomegalovirus exposure and HLA in healthy donors. 13 Jbeta primers and 60 Vbeta primers were used for the PCR. Clones were sequenced by immunoSEQ multiplex PCR, and TCRdb holds only the in-frame ones, with some missing. The sample shows more than 85,000 clones, about four fifths of them seen only once. The sample was PBMCs. These receptors all stem from a man younger than 45 in good health and CMV-seronegative.

This rearrangement joins TRBV29-1 to TRBJ1-5; weak D call: TRBD1 (6 bases). This CDR3 contains 15 residues. The germline gives CDR1 SQVTM, CDR2 ANQGSEA. Deletions cut 5 bases from V and 3 bases from J, with 17 bases between. This CDR3 reads CSVTLTGALNQPQHF. The CDR3 nucleotides are TGCAGCGTTACATTGACAGGAGCCCTCAATCAGCCCCAGCATTTT.

This chain joins TRBV5-6 and TRBJ2-7; unclear D gene. The CDR3 is 13 residues long. Germline CDR1 is SGHDT and CDR2 is YYEEEE. Trimming removed 0 bases at V and 3 bases at J, with 7 bases between. The CDR3 region is CASSLGARYEQYF. DNA for the CDR3: TGTGCCAGCAGCTTGGGGGCCCGCTACGAGCAGTACTTC.

This chain joins TRBV5-1 and TRBJ1-1, with D hard to call. This CDR3 region has 13 residues. The germline V gene encodes CDR1 SGHRS and CDR2 YFSETQ. V was clipped by 5 bases and J by 3 bases, with 11 bases between them. The CDR3, as DNA: TGCGCCAGCAGTTCCGGGAAGGACACTGAAGCTTTCTTT. The encoded protein is CASSSGKDTEAFF.

This chain uses TRBV9 with TRBJ2-1, with 10 bases identical to TRBD2. Germline V gene sequence: CDR1 SGDLS, CDR2 YYNGEE. With 4 bases clipped from V and 7 bases from J, the junction kept 5 bases outside the gene matches. The CDR3 sequence is 14 residues long. This CDR3 reads CASSSGGVVNEQFF. CDR3 nucleotides: TGTGCCAGCAGCAGCGGGGGGGTGGTGAATGAGCAGTTCTTC.

DNA of the CDR3: TGTGCCAGCAGATTGGACGGGAGCTCTGGAAACACCATATATTTT. This encodes CASRLDGSSGNTIYF. The chain is built from TRBV6-6 and TRBJ1-3, with D unresolved. The CDR3 loop spans 15 amino acids. Germline CDR1 reads MNHNY; CDR2 reads SVGAGI (reference sequence). V lost 6 bases and J lost 0, with 12 bases in between.

The rearrangement joins TRBV5-1 to TRBJ2-1; the D is unclear. Between the trimmed V and J ends, which lost 4 bases and 0 bases, there was a span of 5 bases. Looked up from germline, CDR1 is SGHRS and CDR2 is YFSETQ. The CDR3 contains 13 residues. DNA for the CDR3: TGCGCCAGCAGCATAGACTCCTACAATGAGCAGTTCTTC. Its translation is CASSIDSYNEQFF.

J is TRBJ2-7 and V is TRBV5-6; 8 bases are shared with TRBD2. The CDR3 consists of 13 residues. The ends lost 3 bases at V and 8 bases at J; junction bases unmatched: 7. CDR1 is SGHDT and CDR2 is YYEEEE in the germline V gene. The CDR3 protein is CASSSSGGEKQYF. CDR3 nucleotide sequence: TGTGCCAGCAGCTCATCCGGGGGGGAAAAGCAGTACTTC.

The rearrangement links TRBV19 to TRBJ1-3; no clear D. The V end lost 7 bases, the J end lost 3 bases, and 16 bases lay between the germline ends. Germline V lookup: CDR1 LNHDA, CDR2 SQIVND (reference sequence). The CDR3 has 15 residues. Written as DNA, the CDR3 is TGTGCCAGTAACACGGGATTTTGGGGTGGAAACACCATATATTTT. This sequence encodes CASNTGFWGGNTIYF.

In this sample, this clone turned up once. V is TRBV7-2 and J is TRBJ2-3; 15 bases are shared with TRBD2. This CDR3 comprises 15 residues. V shed 5 bases and J 12 bases; nucleotides not matched to a gene: 9. Per germline, CDR1 SGHTA and CDR2 FQGNSA. The CDR3: CASSTRGLAGGFQYF. The CDR3 DNA sequence: TGTGCCAGCAGCACGAGGGGACTAGCGGGGGGATTTCAGTATTTT.

This chain joins TRBV15 and TRBJ2-1; 7 bases match TRBD2. Germline V gene lookup returns CDR1 LNHNV and CDR2 YYDKDF (reference sequence). With V trimmed by 1 base and J by 6 bases, 3 bases remained unmatched. The CDR3 contains 14 residues. In DNA, the CDR3 is TGTGCCACCAGCAGAGCGGGAGGCGGCAATGAGCAGTTCTTC. Translating it yields CATSRAGGGNEQFF. Using reference TRBV15 and TRBJ2-1 for the parts outside the CDR3, the full variable domain is DAMVIQNPRYQVTQFGKPVTLSCSQTLNHNVMYWYQQKSSQAPKLLFHYYDKDFNNEADTPDNFQSRRPNTSFCFLDIRSPGLGDTAMYLCATSRAGGGNEQFFGPGTRLTVL.

The sample holds one count of this clone. This chain links TRBV4-3 with TRBJ2-1, with 8 bases that match TRBD2. With 1 base clipped from V and 7 bases from J, the junction kept 0 bases outside the gene matches. Germline CDR1 and CDR2: LGHNA and YSLEER. The CDR3 totals 13 residues. The CDR3 DNA follows: TGCGCCAGCAGCCAAGCGGGGGGGAATGAGCAGTTCTTC. Residues: CASSQAGGNEQFF.

The chain uses TRBV11-2 and TRBJ1-1, with D unclear. V shed 3 bases and J shed 1 base, with 6 bases lying between them. Germline CDR1 and CDR2: SGHAT and FQNNGV. The CDR3 is 13 amino acids. CDR3: CASSFQQNTEAFF. Written as DNA, the CDR3 is TGTGCCAGCAGCTTCCAACAGAACACTGAAGCTTTCTTT.

The gene calls are TRBV5-4 and TRBJ1-5, with 7 bases aligning to TRBD1. There are 14 residues in the CDR3. CDR1 is SGHNT and CDR2 is YYREEE in the germline V gene (reference sequence). Trimming removed 4 bases from V and 3 bases from J; junction bases left unmatched: 4. CDR3 region: CASSLQGINQPQHF. CDR3 sequence (DNA): TGTGCCAGCAGCCTACAGGGGATCAATCAGCCCCAGCATTTT.

The chain joins TRBV19 to TRBJ1-4, with unresolved D. The CDR3 extends over 15 amino acids. CDR1 is LNHDA and CDR2 is SQIVND in the germline V gene (reference sequence). V lost 0 bases to trimming and J lost 1 base, with 6 bases between them. The CDR3 loop is CASSIEEGTNEKLFF. The CDR3 nucleotides read TGTGCCAGTAGTATAGAAGAGGGAACTAATGAAAAACTGTTTTTT.

The chain links TRBV11-2 to TRBJ1-1; the D gene is possibly TRBD1 (5 bases). The CDR3 has 13 residues. CDR1 SGHAT and CDR2 FQNNGV come from the germline V gene. V gave up 1 base and J gave up 7 bases, with 10 bases separating them. The CDR3 loop reads CASSLGQGFEAFF. CDR3 in DNA: TGTGCCAGCAGCTTAGGCCAGGGCTTTGAAGCTTTCTTT.

V is TRBV5-1 and J is TRBJ1-1; maybe TRBD1 (5 bases). The ends were cut back, 0 bases at V and 3 bases at J, with 12 bases in the middle. The CDR3 contains 15 residues. CDR1 is SGHRS, CDR2 YFSETQ, per germline. The CDR3 DNA reads TGCGCCAGCAGCTTGGAGCCAGCCAGGGACACTGAAGCTTTCTTT. Amino acids: CASSLEPARDTEAFF.

The chain employs TRBV11-2 and TRBJ2-5, with D possibly being TRBD2 (5 bases). The DNA end is a closer match to TRBJ2-7, so the J assignment may be wrong. The V gene's germline CDR1 is SGHAT and CDR2 FQNNGV. This CDR3 is built from 15 residues. CDR3 loop: CASSLPGRGPYEQYF. The CDR3, as DNA: TGTGCCAGCAGCCTACCGGGAAGAGGTCCCTACGAGCAGTACTTC.

The chain combines TRBV5-1 with TRBJ2-1; TRBD2 agrees at 16 bases. The CDR3 is 17 amino acids. In germline, CDR1 is SGHRS, CDR2 YFSETQ. Trimming removed 0 bases from V and 6 bases from J; junction bases left unmatched: 3. The CDR3 loop reads CASSLGGTSGRGNEQFF. The CDR3 DNA follows: TGCGCCAGCAGCTTGGGCGGGACTAGCGGGAGGGGCAATGAGCAGTTCTTC. The full variable domain, in which reference TRBV5-1 and TRBJ2-1 provide the parts outside the CDR3, is KAGVTQTPRYLIKTRGQQVTLSCSPISGHRSVSWYQQTPGQGLQFLFEYFSETQRNKGNFPGRFSGRQFSNSRSEMNVSTLELGDSALYLCASSLGGTSGRGNEQFFGPGTRLTVL.

The chain employs TRBV5-1 and TRBJ1-2; D unresolved. This CDR3 spans 12 amino acids. Deletions cut 6 bases from V and 2 bases from J, with 8 bases between. The germline V gene encodes CDR1 SGHRS and CDR2 YFSETQ. CDR3 DNA sequence: TGCGCCAGCACGGCGGAGAACTATGGCTACACCTTC. Encoded protein: CASTAENYGYTF.

The chain links TRBV5-1 to TRBJ2-5, with 9 bases that match TRBD2. Germline V lookup: CDR1 SGHRS, CDR2 YFSETQ. V was clipped by 0 bases and J by 3 bases; unmatched bases: 6. The CDR3 loop spans 16 amino acids. The CDR3 nucleotides are TGCGCCAGCAGCTTGGCCACTAGCGGGCCCGAAGAGACCCAGTACTTC. The encoded protein is CASSLATSGPEETQYF.

This clone was picked up a small number of times. The chain is built from TRBV29-1 and TRBJ2-2; D remains unclear. The CDR3 extends over 12 amino acids. Germline loops: CDR1 SQVTM, CDR2 ANQGSEA. V lost 5 bases and J lost 3, with 7 bases in between. The CDR3 loop is CSVNQDTGELFF. Written as DNA, the CDR3 is TGCAGCGTTAACCAGGACACCGGGGAGCTGTTTTTT.

The count of this clone is one. CDR3 nucleotides: TGTGCCAGCAGCTTCCAGGGGCAGAACACCGGGGAGCTGTTTTTT. It yields the protein CASSFQGQNTGELFF. J is TRBJ2-2 and V is TRBV5-4, with D tentatively TRBD1 (6 bases). Trimming removed 2 bases from V and 1 base from J, with 9 bases in between. Looked up from germline, CDR1 is SGHNT and CDR2 is YYREEE (reference sequence). The CDR3 extends over 15 amino acids. Using reference TRBV5-4 and TRBJ2-2 for the parts outside the CDR3, the full variable domain is ETGVTQSPTHLIKTRGQQVTLRCSSQSGHNTVSWYQQALGQGPQFIFQYYREEENGRGNFPPRFSGLQFPNYSSELNVNALELDDSALYLCASSFQGQNTGELFFGEGSRLTVL.

This sequence joins TRBV7-6 and TRBJ2-1; D is perhaps TRBD2 (6 bases). This CDR3 has 16 amino acids. V was shortened by 1 base and J by 0 bases, with 10 bases between the two germline ends. Germline CDR1 reads SGHVS; CDR2 reads FNYEAQ. The CDR3 loop reads CASSLEAGSSYNEQFF. CDR3 DNA sequence: TGTGCCAGCAGCTTAGAGGCGGGATCCTCCTACAATGAGCAGTTCTTC.

The V gene is TRBV9, the J gene TRBJ2-2; TRBD2 agrees at 14 bases. V lost 2 bases and J lost 6; bases outside the gene matches: 9. This CDR3 has 18 residues. CDR1 and CDR2 (germline): SGDLS, YYNGEE. The chain's CDR3 is CASSVLGLAGESAGELFF. CDR3 nucleotide sequence: TGTGCCAGCAGCGTCCTGGGACTAGCGGGAGAGTCCGCCGGGGAGCTGTTTTTT. Based on the CDR3 plus reference TRBV9 and TRBJ2-2, the full variable domain is DSGVTQTPKHLITATGQRVTLRCSPRSGDLSVYWYQQSLDQGLQFLIQYYNGEERAKGNILERFSAQQFPDLHSELNLSSLELGDSALYFCASSVLGLAGESAGELFFGEGSRLTVL.

This chain uses TRBV11-2 with TRBJ2-3; possibly TRBD2 for D (5 bases). Looked up from germline, CDR1 is SGHAT and CDR2 is FQNNGV. The CDR3 contains 15 residues. Trimming pared 2 bases from V and 3 bases from J, leaving 12 bases between. The DNA of the CDR3 is TGTGCCAGCAGCTTATTGAGGGTGGGAACAGATACGCAGTATTTT. Amino acids: CASSLLRVGTDTQYF.

The V gene is TRBV29-1, the J gene TRBJ1-2; D remains ambiguous. There are 13 residues in the CDR3. Germline V lookup: CDR1 SQVTM, CDR2 ANQGSEA. The ends were cut back, 7 bases at V and 3 bases at J, with 15 bases in the middle. The CDR3 reads CSAKPDWDYGYTF. As DNA, the CDR3 is TGCAGCGCTAAACCGGACTGGGACTATGGCTACACCTTC.